This T cell receptor (beta chain) was sequenced during a study of post-analysis software for immune sequencing data. Germline-derived CDR1 and CDR2 are SGHTA and FQGNSA. This CDR3 is 16 amino acids long. V lost 5 bases to trimming and J lost 5 bases, with 21 bases between them. Study-wide findings and caveats: Samples from one preparation batch, clustered by F measure, grouped strongly together. Controls significantly exceeded multiple sclerosis patients in normalized Chao1 diversity. Among four to six TRBV segments more frequent in patients than controls were TRBV5-6, TRBV5-1 and TRBV20-1.

Researchers reported that TCR beta cDNA libraries carried unique molecular identifiers. T cells numbering roughly 0.95 to 11 million gave rise to 400,000 to 550,000 cDNA molecules. TCRdb processed the PCR reads anew with MiXCR; each CDR3 protein has one entry. This table holds about 500,000 distinct CDR3 sequences, roughly 45% found once. As for this clonotype: As yet, its antigen is unknown.

This receptor was obtained from a girl aged 5 to 17 with multiple sclerosis. The chain is built from TRBV7-2 and TRBJ2-5, with D tentatively TRBD1 or TRBD2 (7 bases each). Sequencing used blood. CDR3 sequence: CASSVGGGSDGETQYF. The CDR3 bases are TGTGCCAGCAGCGTAGGGGGCGGGAGTGATGGGGAGACCCAGTACTTC.